The 5 T cell receptor beta chains presented below share a single source sample, sequenced in a study of T cell responses to AZD1222 COVID-19 vaccine. Clones were sequenced by immunoSEQ multiplex PCR, and TCRdb holds only the in-frame ones, with some missing. The repertoire consists of about 130,000 clones, with 90% to 95% occurring once and the leading ten covering about 3%. This sample comprised peripheral blood, obtained on day 0 of AZD1222 vaccination. The receptors here all came from an adult in good health.

This chain uses TRBV5-1 with TRBJ2-7, with D tentatively TRBD1 or TRBD2 (5 bases each). The CDR3 has 15 residues. Germline CDR1 SGHRS, CDR2 YFSETQ. Trimming left V 0 bases short and J 2 bases short, with 12 bases between. This CDR3 reads CASSLAGGKAYEQYF. DNA for the CDR3: TGCGCCAGCAGCTTGGCTGGGGGTAAGGCCTACGAGCAGTACTTC.

The gene calls are TRBV2 and TRBJ2-2, with D possibly being TRBD1 or TRBD2 (5 bases each). The CDR3 is made up of 18 amino acids. V shed 6 bases and J shed 0 bases, with 20 bases lying between them. Germline V gene data show CDR1 as SNHLY and CDR2 as FYNNEI. The CDR3 sequence: CASSGSRGEPSNTGELFF. The CDR3, as DNA: TGTGCCAGCAGCGGTAGCAGAGGGGAGCCCTCGAACACCGGGGAGCTGTTTTTT.

The V gene is TRBV30, the J gene TRBJ2-7; no definite D call. Per germline, CDR1 GTSNPN and CDR2 SVGIG (reference sequence). The CDR3 covers 14 residues. The V end lost 0 bases, the J end lost 4 bases, and 13 bases lay between the germline ends. The chain's CDR3 is CAWSVAFRGYEQYF. DNA of the CDR3: TGTGCCTGGAGTGTCGCTTTTCGAGGATACGAGCAGTACTTC.

The V call is TRBV6-1, the J call TRBJ1-2, with D possibly being TRBD1 (5 bases). Germline V gene sequence: CDR1 MNHNS, CDR2 SASEGT. This CDR3 region has 13 residues. Trimming cost V 2 bases and J 6 bases, with 10 bases left between them. CDR3 in amino acids: CASSERMGDGYTF. As DNA, the CDR3 is TGTGCCAGCAGTGAAAGAATGGGGGATGGCTACACCTTC.

This chain joins TRBV7-8 and TRBJ1-6; the D is unclear. Germline CDR1 reads SGHVS; CDR2 reads FQNEAQ. The CDR3 loop spans 15 amino acids. Between the trimmed V and J ends, which lost 7 bases and 7 bases, there was a span of 17 bases. The CDR3 DNA reads TGTGCCAGCACCTCACAAGGCATAGGGAATTCACCCCTCCACTTT. As protein: CASTSQGIGNSPLHF. Looking up the rest from reference TRBV7-8 and TRBJ1-6 gives the full variable domain: GAGVSQSPRYKVAKRGQDVALRCDPISGHVSLFWYQQALGQGPEFLTYFQNEAQLDKSGLPSDRFFAERPEGSVSTLKIQRTQQEDSAVYLCASTSQGIGNSPLHFGNGTRLTVT.